These 7 T cell receptor beta chains were all obtained from the same sample, sequenced in a study of T cells in Graves' hyperthyroidism and ophthalmopathy. Amplification of TCR beta CDR3 regions was performed using RNA transcripts as template. The study used the HTBI primer set for a first-round RT-PCR of the TCR CDR3. One entry per CDR3 protein results from TCRdb running MiXCR on the multiplex PCR reads. This sample has about half a million distinct CDR3 sequences, with 22% found just once. The sequenced sample consisted of blood. The receptors stem from a woman in her 70s with Graves' ophthalmopathy.

CDR3 sequence reads: CASSLTGQAFGNTIYF. The CDR3 DNA sequence: TGTGCCAGCAGCCTCACGGGACAGGCATTTGGAAACACCATATATTTT. V is TRBV28 and J is TRBJ1-3; 8 bases match TRBD1. The V segment lost 6 bases and the J segment 3 bases; nucleotides outside the gene matches: 10. Germline CDR1 and CDR2: MDHEN and SYDVKM. The CDR3 contains 16 residues.

This clonotype has only a few counts. This sequence joins TRBV19 and TRBJ2-2; possible D gene TRBD1, 6 bases. Germline values: CDR1 LNHDA, CDR2 SQIVND (reference sequence). The CDR3 contains 14 residues. V gave up 7 bases and J gave up 6 bases, with 15 bases separating them. The CDR3 sequence: CASTLWGLAGELFF. The CDR3 nucleotides read TGTGCCAGTACCCTATGGGGGCTCGCCGGGGAGCTGTTTTTT.

This rearrangement joins TRBV12-3 or TRBV12-4 to TRBJ1-5, with D unclear. The CDR3 is 13 amino acids. Trimming removed 7 bases at V and 4 bases at J, with 11 bases between. The CDR3 here is CASKKLQNQPQHF. The CDR3 coding sequence is TGTGCCAGCAAGAAGTTACAGAATCAGCCCCAGCATTTT.

This clonotype has a count of ten or more. The V and J genes are TRBV7-2 and TRBJ2-5; TRBD2 is a possible D gene (5 bases). The V and J ends lost 2 bases and 1 base respectively, with 8 bases between them. The V gene's germline CDR1 is SGHTA and CDR2 FQGNSA. The CDR3 spans 14 residues. CDR3 nucleotide sequence: TGTGCCAGCAGCTTATCTAGCCCCCAAGAGACCCAGTACTTC. Residues: CASSLSSPQETQYF.

The sample holds a few counts of this clonotype. This chain's CDR3 is CASSTHVTGGRGYTF. Here the CDR3 DNA reads TGTGCCAGCAGCACCCACGTTACAGGGGGAAGAGGCTACACCTTC. The V gene is TRBV28, the J gene TRBJ1-2, with 8 positions matching TRBD1. The CDR3 runs 15 residues. The germline V gene encodes CDR1 MDHEN and CDR2 SYDVKM. J gave up 8 bases and V 6 bases, and 14 bases lay outside the gene matches.

A few counts support this clonotype. The V gene is TRBV18, the J gene TRBJ2-4, with 9 positions matching TRBD2. CDR3 size: 16 residues. Germline CDR1 reads KGHSH; CDR2 reads LQKENI. V trimming: 1 base; J trimming: 2 bases; junction bases outside the gene matches: 3. The CDR3 DNA reads as TGTGCCAGCTCACCACTAGCGGGAGTCACCAAAAACATTCAGTACTTC. It yields the protein CASSPLAGVTKNIQYF.

Many counts were recorded for this clonotype. J is TRBJ2-1 and V is TRBV11-2; tentative D call: TRBD2 (6 bases). The length of the CDR3 is 15 residues. CDR1 is SGHAT, CDR2 FQNNGV, per germline. Trimming took 6 bases from V and 0 from J, leaving 12 bases between them. The CDR3 nucleotides read TGTGCCAGCAGGGGAGCGGGTAGCTCCTACAATGAGCAGTTCTTC. Amino acids: CASRGAGSSYNEQFF.